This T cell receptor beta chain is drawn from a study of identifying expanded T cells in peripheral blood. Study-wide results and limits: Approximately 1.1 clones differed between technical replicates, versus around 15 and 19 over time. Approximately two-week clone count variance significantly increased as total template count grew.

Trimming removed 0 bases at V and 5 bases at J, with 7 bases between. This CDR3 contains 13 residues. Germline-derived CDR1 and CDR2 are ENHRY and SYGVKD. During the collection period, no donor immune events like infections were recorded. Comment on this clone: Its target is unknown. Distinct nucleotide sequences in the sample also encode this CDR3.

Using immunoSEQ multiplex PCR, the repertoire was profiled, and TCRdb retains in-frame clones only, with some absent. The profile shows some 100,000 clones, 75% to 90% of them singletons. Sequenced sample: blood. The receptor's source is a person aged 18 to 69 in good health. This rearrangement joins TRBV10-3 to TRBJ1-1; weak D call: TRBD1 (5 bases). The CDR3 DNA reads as TGTGCCATCAGTGAGTCGAGGGGAACTGAAGCTTTCTTT. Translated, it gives CAISESRGTEAFF.